This note documents a single T cell receptor beta chain sequence. The data were taken from a study of patients and donors after allogeneic stem cell transplantation. TCRdb fed the RT-PCR reads into MiXCR, producing one record per CDR3 protein. The top ten clones hold roughly 11% of a sample with approximately 250,000 distinct CDR3 sequences, roughly 15% of them seen once. The germline gives CDR1 MNHEY, CDR2 SVGAGI. Between the trimmed V and J ends, which lost 4 bases and 5 bases, there was a span of 12 bases. CDR3 size: 13 residues. This chain links TRBV6-5 with TRBJ2-7; D uncertain. The receptor comes from a human donor who was either an allogeneic HSCT recipient or a stem cell or donor lymphocyte infusion donor (not recorded which). It is not recorded whose cells these are; they may come from a transplant donor. The sample comprised blood, either unsorted or a sorted T cell fraction (not recorded which). In nucleotides, the CDR3 is TGTGCCAGCAGTTTTAGGGTCCGGGACGAGCAGTACTTC. Amino acids: CASSFRVRDEQYF.